The 31 T cell receptor beta chains listed next were all sequenced from one sample in a study of CD8 T cells in ankylosing spondylitis. One entry per CDR3 protein, called by TCRdb with MiXCR from the 5' RACE reads. The repertoire includes about 360,000 distinct CDR3 sequences, 20% to 25% of them detected once, and 10% to 15% sits in the top ten. What was sequenced was blood, either unsorted or a sorted T cell fraction (not recorded which). All receptors derive from a male donor with ankylosing spondylitis or in good health (not recorded which).

In its sample, this clonotype was seen a few times. The rearrangement uses TRBV2 and TRBJ2-7, with 10 bases matching TRBD2. Losses at the gene ends were 6 bases for V and 7 bases for J; bases not matched to a gene: 3. Germline V lookup: CDR1 SNHLY, CDR2 FYNNEI. The CDR3 totals 12 residues. Here the CDR3 reads CASRGLASEQYF. The CDR3 coding sequence is TGTGCCAGCAGGGGACTAGCGAGTGAGCAGTACTTC.

Only a few counts were recorded for this clonotype. The chain links TRBV5-1 to TRBJ1-2; TRBD1 matches at 7 bases. V gave up 3 bases and J gave up 8 bases; unmatched junction bases: 13. The CDR3 loop spans 15 amino acids. CDR1 SGHRS and CDR2 YFSETQ come from the germline V gene. This CDR3 reads CASSSRTGGVEGYTF. DNA of the CDR3: TGCGCCAGCAGCTCGAGGACAGGTGGGGTAGAAGGCTACACCTTC. The complete variable domain, with remaining parts taken from reference TRBV5-1 and TRBJ1-2, reads KAGVTQTPRYLIKTRGQQVTLSCSPISGHRSVSWYQQTPGQGLQFLFEYFSETQRNKGNFPGRFSGRQFSNSRSEMNVSTLELGDSALYLCASSSRTGGVEGYTFGSGTRLTVV.

This clonotype turned up a few times. The chain employs TRBV12-3 or TRBV12-4 and TRBJ2-2, with D hard to call. V was trimmed by 3 bases and J by 0 bases, leaving 2 bases between them. This CDR3 contains 13 residues. The CDR3 loop is CASSFTNTGELFF. CDR3 nucleotides: TGTGCCAGCAGTTTCACGAACACCGGGGAGCTGTTTTTT.

CDR3 region: CASSPAGTGYETQYF. The CDR3 nucleotides are TGCGCCAGCAGCCCGGCCGGGACAGGGTACGAGACCCAGTACTTC. This chain joins TRBV5-1 and TRBJ2-5; 9 bases are shared with TRBD1. From germline, CDR1 is SGHRS and CDR2 YFSETQ. The V segment lost 4 bases and the J segment 5 bases; nucleotides outside the gene matches: 9. The CDR3 runs to 15 residues.

A few counts support this clonotype. This rearrangement joins TRBV12-3 or TRBV12-4 to TRBJ2-2, with a weak D call TRBD1 (6 bases). The CDR3 covers 16 residues. The V and J ends lost 6 bases and 1 base respectively, with 15 bases between them. CDR3 DNA: TGTGCCAGCAGACCCCGGGACACTCAGAACACCGGGGAGCTGTTTTTT. Translation: CASRPRDTQNTGELFF.

The table lists this clonotype with a few counts. This chain connects TRBV21-1 to TRBJ2-7; no DNA check was done on the table's D call, TRBD1. TRBV21-1 is reported as a pseudogene. The CDR3 covers 14 residues. CDR3 sequence: CASSKPREDYEQYF. CDR3 coding DNA: TGTGCCAGCAGCAAGCCCCGGGAAGACTACGAGCAGTACTTC.

The chain uses TRBV12-3 or TRBV12-4 and TRBJ1-4; D is unclear. V was trimmed by 5 bases and J by 8 bases, leaving 9 bases between them. This CDR3 region has 12 residues. CDR3 residues: CASSPLWEKLFF. The CDR3 DNA follows: TGTGCCAGCAGTCCTCTCTGGGAAAAACTGTTTTTT.

The chain has TRBV3-1 and TRBJ1-1, with D unresolved. Germline V gene sequence: CDR1 LGHDT, CDR2 YNNKEL (reference sequence). Deletions cut 0 bases from V and 4 bases from J, with 3 bases between. The CDR3 length is 12 residues. The CDR3 bases are TGTGCCAGCAGCCAAGAACCCACTGAAGCTTTCTTT. Encoded protein: CASSQEPTEAFF.

The CDR3 region is CASGSGALFEQFF. Written as DNA, the CDR3 is TGCGCCAGCGGGTCGGGGGCTCTATTCGAGCAGTTCTTC. The V call is TRBV5-1, the J call TRBJ2-1; TRBD1 or TRBD2 may be the D gene (6 bases each). Germline V lookup: CDR1 SGHRS, CDR2 YFSETQ. With 7 bases removed from V and 10 bases from J, the gap between germline ends came to 18 bases. The CDR3 extends over 13 amino acids.

This rearrangement joins TRBV3-1 to TRBJ2-7; no firm D call. This CDR3 has 11 amino acids. The germline CDR1 and CDR2 sequences are LGHDT and YNNKEL (reference sequence). V lost 5 bases and J 3 bases, leaving 5 bases between the germline ends. CDR3 in amino acids: CASSKGYEQYF. The CDR3 DNA reads TGTGCCAGCAGCAAGGGCTACGAGCAGTACTTC.

The table lists this clonotype with a few counts. V is TRBV21-1 and J is TRBJ2-1; no DNA check was done on the table's D call, TRBD2. TRBV21-1 has pseudogene status. CDR3 length: 19 amino acids. CDR3 sequence (DNA): TGTGCCAGCAGCAAAGGACAGACTAGCGGGGGGCCATACTACAATGAGCAGTTCTTC. It yields the protein CASSKGQTSGGPYYNEQFF.

This chain joins TRBV11-2 and TRBJ2-7; D may be TRBD1 or TRBD2 (5 bases each). The germline CDR1 and CDR2 sequences are SGHAT and FQNNGV. The V gene lost 1 base and the J gene lost 5 bases, with 12 bases spanning the gap. The CDR3 is 14 amino acids. DNA of the CDR3: TGTGCCAGCAGCTTAGCCCCAGGGACCGACGAGCAGTACTTC. Protein product: CASSLAPGTDEQYF.

This clonotype was seen a few times. The V and J genes are TRBV12-3 or TRBV12-4 and TRBJ2-7; a weak D match, TRBD2 (6 bases). Deletions cut 1 base from V and 0 bases from J, with 16 bases between. This CDR3 comprises 17 residues. CDR3 coding DNA: TGTGCCAGCAGTTTAGTAGGTGGGGCGCGGGGCTCCTACGAGCAGTACTTC. Translating gives CASSLVGGARGSYEQYF.

The gene calls are TRBV11-1 and TRBJ2-1; 8 nucleotides align to TRBD2. V shed 4 bases and J 8 bases; nucleotides not matched to a gene: 25. This CDR3 region has 20 residues. The V gene's germline CDR1 is SGHAT and CDR2 FQDESV (reference sequence). The CDR3 nucleotides read TGTGCCAGCAGCTCCCCCCCCGGGGGGGGCGGGGGTAGAGTCCTCCATGAGCAGTTCTTC. Its protein product is CASSSPPGGGGGRVLHEQFF. Full variable domain (remainder filled in from reference TRBV11-1 and TRBJ2-1): EAEVAQSPRYKITEKSQAVAFWCDPISGHATLYWYRQILGQGPELLVQFQDESVVDDSQLPKDRFSAERLKGVDSTLKIQPAELGDSAMYLCASSSPPGGGGGRVLHEQFFGPGTRLTVL.

This sequence joins TRBV7-9 and TRBJ1-1; D is uncertain. CDR1 is SEHNR and CDR2 is FQNEAQ in the germline V gene (reference sequence). This CDR3 contains 14 residues. V lost 5 bases and J 4 bases, leaving 14 bases between the germline ends. CDR3 in DNA: TGTGCCAGCAGCCCTACAATAAGTAGCACTGAAGCTTTCTTT. Translation gives CASSPTISSTEAFF.

The V gene is TRBV11-2, the J gene TRBJ2-5; 9 nucleotides agree with TRBD1. This CDR3 contains 17 residues. The trim removed 5 bases at V and 0 bases at J, leaving 10 bases unmatched. Per the germline V gene, CDR1 is SGHAT and CDR2 is FQNNGV. DNA for the CDR3: TGTGCCAGCAGCATTGTTGGGACAGGGAAGGACCAAGAGACCCAGTACTTC. This sequence encodes CASSIVGTGKDQETQYF.

This clonotype was seen a few times. The chain has TRBV27 and TRBJ2-1; D unclear. V was clipped by 7 bases and J by 4 bases, with 11 bases between them. The CDR3 runs to 13 residues. Germline CDR1 MNHEY, CDR2 SMNVEV (reference sequence). The CDR3: CASMGSLYNEQFF. CDR3 coding DNA: TGTGCCAGCATGGGGTCGCTTTACAATGAGCAGTTCTTC.

This chain uses TRBV4-1 with TRBJ2-1; D is possibly TRBD2 (5 bases). Deletions cut 0 bases from V and 3 bases from J, with 12 bases between. The CDR3 sequence is 16 residues long. Per the germline V gene, CDR1 is MGHRA and CDR2 is YSYEKL. For the CDR3, the DNA is TGCGCCAGCAGCCAAGAAGGCCAGCGGAACTACAATGAGCAGTTCTTC. This gives the protein CASSQEGQRNYNEQFF.

This clonotype appeared a few times. The rearrangement links TRBV4-1 to TRBJ2-7; D is undetermined. From germline, CDR1 is MGHRA and CDR2 YSYEKL. Trimming took 1 base from V and 4 from J, leaving 8 bases between them. This CDR3 has 13 amino acids. As DNA, the CDR3 is TGCGCCAGCAGCCAAGCTCCGACATACGAGCAGTACTTC. Its protein is CASSQAPTYEQYF.

The chain links TRBV6-1 to TRBJ2-3; 7 positions agree with TRBD2. CDR1 MNHNS and CDR2 SASEGT come from the germline V gene. This CDR3 contains 16 residues. The junction had 10 bases not matched to a gene; V was cut back by 7 bases and J by 0 bases. The CDR3 nucleotides read TGTGCCAGCACAGGACGGGTACTAGCGAGCACAGATACGCAGTATTTT. Protein product: CASTGRVLASTDTQYF.

This clonotype was observed a single time. Being one base from a much bigger clone, this may be a read error. The V call is TRBV20-1, the J call TRBJ2-1, with a weak D call TRBD1 (8 bases). The CDR3 totals 15 residues. Germline CDR1 reads DFQATT; CDR2 reads SNEGSKA (reference sequence). Trimming left V 5 bases short and J 6 bases short, with 20 bases between. Here the CDR3 reads CSAAAGTGGGNEQFF. The DNA for the CDR3 is TGCAGTGCTGCGGCTGGGACAGGCGGGGGCAATGAGCAGTTCTTC.

The rearrangement links TRBV3-1 to TRBJ1-2; unclear D gene. Trimming took 0 bases from V and 6 from J, leaving 8 bases between them. Germline V lookup: CDR1 LGHDT, CDR2 YNNKEL (reference sequence). The CDR3 loop spans 13 amino acids. CDR3 protein: CASSQDWVDGYTF. In nucleotides, the CDR3 is TGTGCCAGCAGCCAAGATTGGGTGGATGGCTACACCTTC.

The chain combines TRBV7-8 with TRBJ1-2, with 9 bases fitting TRBD1. The V segment lost 5 bases and the J segment 8 bases; nucleotides outside the gene matches: 12. Germline V gene data show CDR1 as SGHVS and CDR2 as FQNEAQ. The CDR3 loop spans 15 amino acids. Here the CDR3 reads CASSGIRDRVYGYTF. The CDR3 DNA follows: TGTGCCAGCAGCGGTATCCGGGACAGGGTATACGGCTACACCTTC.

This chain connects TRBV19 to TRBJ2-3; no clear D. The length of the CDR3 is 14 residues. Germline CDR1 LNHDA, CDR2 SQIVND (reference sequence). V lost 5 bases and J lost 4, with 13 bases in between. The CDR3 nucleotides read TGTGCCAGTAGTTCGGAAGTGAGGCCAGATACGCAGTATTTT. This codes for CASSSEVRPDTQYF.

This clonotype appeared a few times. The chain has TRBV10-2 and TRBJ2-3; D not resolved. V was shortened by 7 bases and J by 0 bases, with 14 bases between the two germline ends. Germline CDR1 and CDR2: WSHSY and SAAADI. The CDR3 is 15 amino acids. The DNA for the CDR3 is TGCGCCAGCAAACGGACCGCCCCCAGCACAGATACGCAGTATTTT. Amino acids: CASKRTAPSTDTQYF.

The V call is TRBV6-1, the J call TRBJ2-7; D perhaps matches TRBD1 (5 bases). Germline V gene lookup returns CDR1 MNHNS and CDR2 SASEGT. The CDR3 contains 16 residues. V shed 4 bases and J shed 5 bases, with 21 bases lying between them. CDR3 residues: CASSAAPGPVQDEQYF. For the CDR3, the DNA is TGTGCCAGCAGTGCCGCCCCAGGGCCGGTCCAGGACGAGCAGTACTTC.

CDR3 residues: CASSLTRDSLLSEQFF. The DNA for the CDR3 is TGTGCCAGCAGTTTAACCCGGGACTCCCTACTTAGTGAGCAGTTCTTC. V gene TRBV28 combines with J gene TRBJ2-1; D possibly corresponds to TRBD2 (6 bases). The V end lost 2 bases, the J end lost 9 bases, and 20 bases lay between the germline ends. CDR3 size: 16 residues. The V gene's germline CDR1 is MDHEN and CDR2 SYDVKM.

The chain is built from TRBV5-1 and TRBJ2-7; the D gene is possibly TRBD1 (6 bases). From germline, CDR1 is SGHRS and CDR2 YFSETQ. V lost 0 bases, J lost 5 bases, and 9 bases lay in between. The CDR3 runs to 13 residues. CDR3 coding DNA: TGCGCCAGCAGCTTGGACAGGGCGAACGAGCAGTACTTC. Its translation: CASSLDRANEQYF.

With regard to this clonotype: Its ends do not fully match the called genes, so a read error is possible. This chain links TRBV7-7 with TRBJ2-5; D is perhaps TRBD2 (6 bases). From germline, CDR1 is SSHAT and CDR2 FNYEAQ (reference sequence). CDR3 size: 14 residues. The CDR3 DNA sequence: TGTGCTAGCAGCACCCCCGGGGGTGAGGAGACCCAGTACTTC. Residues: CASSTPGGEETQYF.

This clonotype was seen only a few times. CDR3 sequence (DNA): TGTGCCACCAGTGATTCCCACAGATCAACTAGCACAGATACGCAGTATTTT. It is translated as CATSDSHRSTSTDTQYF. The J gene is TRBJ2-3, the V gene TRBV24-1; no firm D call. CDR3 size: 17 residues. V shed 2 bases and J shed 0 bases, with 14 bases lying between them. CDR1 is KGHDR, CDR2 SFDVKD, per germline.

The V call is TRBV4-1, the J call TRBJ2-2; 8 bases match TRBD1. Looked up from germline, CDR1 is MGHRA and CDR2 is YSYEKL. The CDR3 spans 15 residues. With 3 bases clipped from V and 7 bases from J, the junction kept 7 bases outside the gene matches. The CDR3 nucleotides are TGCGCCAGCAGCCAGGCGACGACAGGGGTCGGGGAGCTGTTTTTT. Its protein product is CASSQATTGVGELFF.